This T cell receptor (beta chain) was found in a study of CD8+ T cells in alopecia areata. CDR3 length: 14 amino acids. Germline V CDR1 and CDR2: SGHRS, YFSETQ. The V and J ends lost 5 bases and 2 bases respectively, with 13 bases between them. Investigators isolated RNA and reverse transcribed it into cDNA to act as the sequencing template. Sequencing used immunoSEQ multiplex PCR; TCRdb keeps in-frame clones, though not all of them. The data contain 130,000 or so clones, about 47% of them seen just once; the ten biggest clones take up 18%. Using a FACSAria, the CD4+ and CD8+ T cells were sorted from the PBMCs.

The chain employs TRBV5-1 and TRBJ2-5; no clear D. Sample: CD8+ T cells sorted from blood, taken at week 0. This receptor was obtained from a human donor with alopecia areata. The CDR3: CASRGLLGQETQYF. The CDR3 DNA is TGCGCCAGCAGAGGTCTTCTGGGGCAAGAGACCCAGTACTTC.